This T cell receptor beta chain was documented in a study of blood T cells in healthy people across ages. Study results and limitations: Estimates drawn from one million T cells were deemed to understate diversity.

Using a J-beta primer mix together with a sample-barcoded 5' primer, a second PCR was run for roughly 7 to 12 cycles. Using its own MiXCR run on the 5' RACE reads, TCRdb lists one record per CDR3 protein. The table includes about 780,000 distinct CDR3 sequences, 46% detected once. CDR3 length: 18 residues. Germline V gene sequence: CDR1 SGHRS, CDR2 YFSETQ. Between the trimmed V and J ends, which lost 4 bases and 3 bases, there was a span of 24 bases. As regards this clonotype: Its antigen is currently unknown.

This receptor was taken from an elderly man in good health. The material sequenced was blood. V is TRBV5-1 and J is TRBJ2-3, with D possibly matching TRBD2 (6 bases). The CDR3 coding sequence is TGCGCCAGCAGCCTGAACCCGGGACTGGCAATGAGTACAGATACGCAGTATTTT. It is translated as CASSLNPGLAMSTDTQYF.